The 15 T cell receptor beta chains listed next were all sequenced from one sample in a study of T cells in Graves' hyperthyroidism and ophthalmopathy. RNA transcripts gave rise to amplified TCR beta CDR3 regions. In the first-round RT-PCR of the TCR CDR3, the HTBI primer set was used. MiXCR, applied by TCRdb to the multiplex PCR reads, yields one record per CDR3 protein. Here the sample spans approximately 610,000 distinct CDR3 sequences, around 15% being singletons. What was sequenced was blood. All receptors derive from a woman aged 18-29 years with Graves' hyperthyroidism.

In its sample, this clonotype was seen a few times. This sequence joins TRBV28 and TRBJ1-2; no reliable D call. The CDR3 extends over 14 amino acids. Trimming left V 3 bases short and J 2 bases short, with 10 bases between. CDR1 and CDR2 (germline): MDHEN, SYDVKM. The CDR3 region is CASSFEVANYGYTF. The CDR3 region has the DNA TGTGCCAGCAGTTTCGAGGTGGCCAACTATGGCTACACCTTC.

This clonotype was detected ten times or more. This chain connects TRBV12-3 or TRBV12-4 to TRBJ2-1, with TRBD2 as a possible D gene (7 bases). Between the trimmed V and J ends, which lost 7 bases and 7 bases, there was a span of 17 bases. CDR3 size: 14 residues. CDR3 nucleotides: TGTGCCAGCAACGCGGGACTAAGGGGGAATGAGCAGTTCTTC. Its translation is CASNAGLRGNEQFF.

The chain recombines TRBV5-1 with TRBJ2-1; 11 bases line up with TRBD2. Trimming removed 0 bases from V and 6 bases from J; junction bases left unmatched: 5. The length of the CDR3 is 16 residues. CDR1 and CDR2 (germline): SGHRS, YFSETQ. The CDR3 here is CASSLDPSGGLNEQFF. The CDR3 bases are TGCGCCAGCAGCTTGGATCCTAGCGGGGGGCTCAATGAGCAGTTCTTC.

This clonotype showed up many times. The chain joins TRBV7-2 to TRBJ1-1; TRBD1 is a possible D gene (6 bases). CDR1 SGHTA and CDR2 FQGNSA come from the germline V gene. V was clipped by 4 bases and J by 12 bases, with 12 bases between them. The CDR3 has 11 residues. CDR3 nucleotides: TGTGCCAGCAGCTCGGGAGGGGGGACTTTCTTT. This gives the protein CASSSGGGTFF.

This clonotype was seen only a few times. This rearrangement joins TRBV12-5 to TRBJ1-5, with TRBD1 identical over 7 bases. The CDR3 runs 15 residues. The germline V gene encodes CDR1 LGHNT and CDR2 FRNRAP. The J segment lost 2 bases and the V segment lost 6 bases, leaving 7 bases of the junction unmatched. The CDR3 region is CASGPTGYGNQPQHF. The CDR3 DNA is TGTGCTAGTGGCCCGACAGGGTATGGCAATCAGCCCCAGCATTTT.

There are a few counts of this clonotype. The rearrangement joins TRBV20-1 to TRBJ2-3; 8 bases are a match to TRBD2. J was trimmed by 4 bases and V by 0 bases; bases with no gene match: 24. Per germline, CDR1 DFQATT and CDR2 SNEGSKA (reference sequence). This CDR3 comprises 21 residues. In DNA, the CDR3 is TGCAGTGCTAGAGATTCGTTAAGGGTTAGCGGGATCCGTGGATTAGCAGATACGCAGTATTTT. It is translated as CSARDSLRVSGIRGLADTQYF.

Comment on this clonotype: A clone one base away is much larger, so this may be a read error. The DNA for the CDR3 is TGTGCCGGCAGTTTGGGGACAAAACTCTACAATGAGCAGTTCTTC. Amino acid sequence: CAGSLGTKLYNEQFF. This chain joins TRBV28 and TRBJ2-1; maybe TRBD1 (6 bases). The germline V gene has CDR1 MDHEN and CDR2 SYDVKM. The CDR3 loop spans 15 amino acids.

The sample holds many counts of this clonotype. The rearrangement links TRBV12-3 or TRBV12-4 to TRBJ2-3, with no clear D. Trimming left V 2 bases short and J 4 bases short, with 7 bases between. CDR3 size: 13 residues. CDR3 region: CASSLKGPDTQYF. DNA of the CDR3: TGTGCCAGCAGTTTAAAGGGCCCAGATACGCAGTATTTT.

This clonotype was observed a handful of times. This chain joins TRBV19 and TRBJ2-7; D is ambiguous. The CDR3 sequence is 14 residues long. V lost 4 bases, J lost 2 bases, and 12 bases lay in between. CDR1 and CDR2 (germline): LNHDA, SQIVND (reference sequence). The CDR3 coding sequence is TGTGCCAGTAGTAGCTCAGAAGCCCCCTACGAGCAGTACTTC. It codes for CASSSSEAPYEQYF.

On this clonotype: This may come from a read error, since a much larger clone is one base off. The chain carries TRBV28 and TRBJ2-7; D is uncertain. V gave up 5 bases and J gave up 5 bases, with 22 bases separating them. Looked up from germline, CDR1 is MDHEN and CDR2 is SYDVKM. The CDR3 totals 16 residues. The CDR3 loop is CASSLIMGSRRNEQYF. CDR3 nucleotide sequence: TGTGCCAGCAGTCTTATAATGGGGTCCCGCAGGAACGAGCAGTACTTC.

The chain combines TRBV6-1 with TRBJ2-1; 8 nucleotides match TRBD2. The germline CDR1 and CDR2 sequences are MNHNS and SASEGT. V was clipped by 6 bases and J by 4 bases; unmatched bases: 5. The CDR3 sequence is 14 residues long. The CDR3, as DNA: TGTGCCAGCAGGAATAGCGGGGCATACAATGAGCAGTTCTTC. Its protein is CASRNSGAYNEQFF.

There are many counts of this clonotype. The CDR3, as DNA: TGTGCCAGCAGGCACGGGATAGAGACTGAAGCTTTCTTT. It yields the protein CASRHGIETEAFF. V is TRBV12-3 or TRBV12-4 and J is TRBJ1-1; D is unresolved. V lost 6 bases to trimming and J lost 5 bases, with 13 bases between them. This CDR3 has 13 residues.

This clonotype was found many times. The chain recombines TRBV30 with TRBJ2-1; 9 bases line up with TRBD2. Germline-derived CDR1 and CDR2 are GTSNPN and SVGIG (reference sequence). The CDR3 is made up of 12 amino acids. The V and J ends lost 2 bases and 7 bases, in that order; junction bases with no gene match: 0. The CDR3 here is CAWSSGRNEQFF. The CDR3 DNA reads TGTGCCTGGAGTAGCGGGAGGAATGAGCAGTTCTTC.

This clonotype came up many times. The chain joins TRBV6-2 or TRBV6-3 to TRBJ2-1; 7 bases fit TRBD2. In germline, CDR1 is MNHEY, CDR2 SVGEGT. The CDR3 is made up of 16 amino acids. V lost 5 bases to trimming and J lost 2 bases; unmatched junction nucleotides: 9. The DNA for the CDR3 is TGTGCCAGCAGTGCACGGGGCGGGAGCCCCTACAATGAGCAGTTCTTC. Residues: CASSARGGSPYNEQFF.

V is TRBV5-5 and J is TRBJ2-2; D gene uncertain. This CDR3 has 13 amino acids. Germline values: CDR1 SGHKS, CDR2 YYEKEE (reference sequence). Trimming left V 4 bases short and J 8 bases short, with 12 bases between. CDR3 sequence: CASSERPQGELFF. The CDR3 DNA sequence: TGTGCCAGCAGCGAAAGACCCCAGGGGGAGCTGTTTTTT.